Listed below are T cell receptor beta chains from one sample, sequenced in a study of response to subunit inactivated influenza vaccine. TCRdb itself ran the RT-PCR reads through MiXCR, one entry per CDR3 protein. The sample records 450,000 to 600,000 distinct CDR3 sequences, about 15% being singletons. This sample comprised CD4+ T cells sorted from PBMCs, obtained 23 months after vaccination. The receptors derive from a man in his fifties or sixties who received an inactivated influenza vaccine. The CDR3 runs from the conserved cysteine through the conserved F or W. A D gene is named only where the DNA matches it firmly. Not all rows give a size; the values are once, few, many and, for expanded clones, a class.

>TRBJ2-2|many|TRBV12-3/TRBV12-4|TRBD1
CASSSSPGTGSNTGELFF
TGTGCCAGCAGTTCCAGTCCCGGGACAGGTTCGAACACCGGGGAGCTGTTTTTT
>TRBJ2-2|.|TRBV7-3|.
CASSLASRNTGELFF
TGTGCCAGCAGCTTGGCTAGCAGAAACACCGGGGAGCTGTTTTTT
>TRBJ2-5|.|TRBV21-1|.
CASSKGIWFFKETQYF
TGTGCCAGCAGCAAGGGTATATGGTTTTTCAAAGAGACCCAGTACTTC
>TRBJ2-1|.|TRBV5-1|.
CASSLSTAVGAIYNEQFF
TGCGCCAGCAGCTTGTCTACCGCGGTGGGGGCTATCTACAATGAGCAGTTCTTC
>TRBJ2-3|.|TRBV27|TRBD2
CASKSGGAIGLYF
TGTGCCAGCAAGAGCGGGGGGGCCATTGGTCTGTATTTT
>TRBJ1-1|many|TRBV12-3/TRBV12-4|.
CASSYGGWTEAFF
TGTGCCAGCAGTTATGGGGGATGGACTGAAGCTTTCTTT
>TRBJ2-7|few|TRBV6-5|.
CASSNPRGGLYYEQYF
TGTGCCAGCAGTAACCCCCGGGGTGGGTTATACTACGAGCAGTACTTC
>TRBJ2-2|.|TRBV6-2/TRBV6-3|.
CASSYVARTTNTGELFF
TGTGCCAGCAGTTACGTCGCGAGGACAACGAACACCGGGGAGCTGTTTTTT
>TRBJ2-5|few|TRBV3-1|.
CASSQVQQETQYF
TGTGCCAGCAGCCAAGTCCAGCAAGAGACCCAGTACTTC
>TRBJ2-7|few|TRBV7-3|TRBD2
CASSSTSGSVYEQYF
TGTGCCAGCAGCAGTACCAGCGGGAGTGTTTACGAGCAGTACTTC
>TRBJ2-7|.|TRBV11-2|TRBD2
CASSLVRGTSYEQYF
TGTGCCAGCAGCTTAGTCCGTGGGACTAGCTACGAGCAGTACTTC
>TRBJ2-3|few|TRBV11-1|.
CASSRVGGSTDTQYF
TGTGCCAGCAGCCGGGTCGGGGGATCCACAGATACGCAGTATTTT
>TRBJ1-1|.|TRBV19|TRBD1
CASSGTGTNTEAFF
TGTGCCAGTTCCGGGACAGGGACGAACACTGAAGCTTTCTTT
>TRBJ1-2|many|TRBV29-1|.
CSVGRDTNYGYTF
TGCAGCGTTGGGCGGGACACAAACTATGGCTACACCTTC